This entry lists 4 T cell receptor beta chains sequenced from one sample in a study of T-cell reconstitution after alpha-beta-depleted transplantation in children. A TCRbeta library incorporating unique molecular identifiers was prepared. TCRdb independently ran MiXCR on the PCR reads; one entry per CDR3 protein. Of fewer than 1 million distinct CDR3 sequences in the sample, 15% to 20% were seen once. Specimen: PBMCs, mostly from graft donor cells, collected 360 days after TCRalphabeta/CD19-depleted stem cell transplant. These receptors were obtained from a male patient between 5 and 17 years old who had a stem cell transplant for acute lymphoblastic leukemia, so the T cells may come from the graft donor.

Many counts were recorded for this clonotype. The chain joins TRBV5-1 to TRBJ2-1; D possibly corresponds to TRBD1 (6 bases). Per the germline V gene, CDR1 is SGHRS and CDR2 is YFSETQ. This CDR3 comprises 13 residues. Trimming left V 7 bases short and J 4 bases short, with 12 bases between. CDR3 bases: TGCGCCAGCGGACAGCCCCTATACAATGAGCAGTTCTTC. It yields the protein CASGQPLYNEQFF.

This clonotype has just a few counts. The V call is TRBV7-9, the J call TRBJ2-5, with 11 positions matching TRBD2. Germline CDR1 and CDR2: SEHNR and FQNEAQ (reference sequence). The V and J ends lost 4 bases and 5 bases, in that order; junction bases with no gene match: 3. CDR3 length: 14 amino acids. The CDR3 sequence is CASSSGLAAETQYF. The CDR3 DNA sequence: TGTGCCAGCAGCTCGGGACTAGCGGCGGAGACCCAGTACTTC.

This sequence joins TRBV7-6 and TRBJ2-1; 8 positions agree with TRBD2. CDR1 SGHVS and CDR2 FNYEAQ come from the germline V gene. J lost 7 bases, V lost 2 bases, and 10 bases had no gene match. CDR3 size: 16 residues. The CDR3 nucleotides read TGTGCCAGCAGCTTATATGGGGACGGGGGGGGAAATGAGCAGTTCTTC. Translating it yields CASSLYGDGGGNEQFF.

Only a few counts were recorded for this clonotype. The chain employs TRBV30 and TRBJ2-6; D is unclear. CDR3 length: 14 residues. The germline V gene encodes CDR1 GTSNPN and CDR2 SVGIG (reference sequence). The germline V and J ends were trimmed by 4 bases and 0 bases, with 7 bases remaining between them. The CDR3 loop reads CAWIRVSGANVLTF. The CDR3 coding sequence is TGTGCCTGGATTAGGGTCTCTGGGGCCAACGTCCTGACTTTC.